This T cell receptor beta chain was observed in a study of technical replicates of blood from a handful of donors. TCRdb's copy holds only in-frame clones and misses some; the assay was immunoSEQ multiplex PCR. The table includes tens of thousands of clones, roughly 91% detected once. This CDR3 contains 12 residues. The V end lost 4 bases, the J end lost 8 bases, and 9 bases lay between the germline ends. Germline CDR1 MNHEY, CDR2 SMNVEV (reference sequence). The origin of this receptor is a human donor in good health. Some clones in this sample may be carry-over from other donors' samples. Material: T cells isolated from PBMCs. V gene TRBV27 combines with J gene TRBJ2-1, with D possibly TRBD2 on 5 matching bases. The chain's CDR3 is CASSSGMDEQFF. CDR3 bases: TGTGCCAGCAGTTCGGGGATGGATGAGCAGTTCTTC.